These 16 T cell receptor beta chains share one sample of origin, sequenced in a study of regulatory T cells in long-lasting Graves disease. The time point denotes: newly diagnosed GD, antithyroid drugs for less than 3 months. Preparation of the TCR library used RNA extracted from PBMCs. The authors built TCR beta libraries using iRepertoire HTBI primers and Arm-PCR of CDR3 regions. TCRdb fed the multiplex PCR reads into MiXCR, producing one record per CDR3 protein. The repertoire holds around 480,000 distinct CDR3 sequences, with roughly 15% as singletons. The sample was also reused in another study, on T cells in Graves' hyperthyroidism and ophthalmopathy.

Sample: peripheral blood mononuclear cells (PBMCs), taken at new diagnosis, from a patient treated with antithyroid drugs. The receptors stem from a man aged 35 to 55 with Graves disease.

DNA for the CDR3: TGTGCCAGCAGCTGGTCGTTAAAGGAGACCCAGTACTTC. Protein: CASSWSLKETQYF. The rearrangement joins TRBV13 to TRBJ2-5; D ambiguous. Looked up from germline, CDR1 is PRHDT and CDR2 is FYEKMQ (reference sequence). The CDR3 is 13 residues long. Trimming removed 4 bases at V and 5 bases at J, with 11 bases between.

The rearrangement uses TRBV19 and TRBJ2-3; 9 bases fit TRBD2. From germline, CDR1 is LNHDA and CDR2 SQIVND (reference sequence). Trimming removed 6 bases from V and 4 bases from J; junction bases left unmatched: 11. This CDR3 has 16 residues. The CDR3 coding sequence is TGTGCCAGTAGCCGAACGGGCGGGAGGGCCGCAGATACGCAGTATTTT. Its protein is CASSRTGGRAADTQYF.

On this clonotype itself: This is likely an artifact of a read error, given a far larger clone one base away. The chain employs TRBV6-2 or TRBV6-3 and TRBJ1-1; D is undetermined. Germline CDR1 reads MNHEY; CDR2 reads SVGEGT. The CDR3 has 14 amino acids. CDR3 sequence reads: CASRPEKMNTGAFF. CDR3 nucleotide sequence: TGTGCCAGCAGGCCGGAGAAAATGAACACTGGAGCTTTCTTT.

This clonotype was counted ten times or more. This chain connects TRBV11-3 to TRBJ2-7; tentative D call: TRBD2 (5 bases). The CDR3 has 13 amino acids. V lost 1 base to trimming and J lost 6 bases, with 10 bases between them. Germline CDR1 reads SGHNT; CDR2 reads YENEEA. The CDR3 nucleotides read TGTGCCAGCAGCTTAGGTTTGGGAGCCGAGCAGTACTTC. Encoded protein: CASSLGLGAEQYF.

The rearrangement uses TRBV6-2 or TRBV6-3 and TRBJ1-5, with D hard to call. This CDR3 has 15 amino acids. V was shortened by 6 bases and J by 6 bases, with 18 bases between the two germline ends. The germline CDR1 and CDR2 sequences are MNHEY and SVGEGT. CDR3 sequence reads: CASREHGSGSQPQHF. The CDR3 DNA is TGTGCCAGCAGGGAACACGGGAGTGGTAGTCAGCCCCAGCATTTT.

This clonotype occurred many times. This sequence joins TRBV5-1 and TRBJ2-2; TRBD1 or TRBD2 may be the D gene (5 bases each). The CDR3 runs 18 residues. The germline V gene has CDR1 SGHRS and CDR2 YFSETQ. Trimming shortened V by 3 bases and J by 0 bases, and 18 bases separated the two germline ends. CDR3 region: CASSWSQRDASNTGELFF. The CDR3 bases are TGCGCCAGCAGCTGGAGTCAGAGGGACGCTTCGAACACCGGGGAGCTGTTTTTT.

V usage is TRBV9 and J usage is TRBJ2-5; D is unresolved. Germline lookup yields CDR1 SGDLS and CDR2 YYNGEE. The CDR3 has 12 amino acids. Trimming took 3 bases from V and 4 from J, leaving 7 bases between them. CDR3 DNA sequence: TGTGCCAGCAGCGCCCTCGGAGAGACCCAGTACTTC. Amino acid sequence: CASSALGETQYF.

This clonotype has ten or more counts. This chain connects TRBV5-1 to TRBJ2-7; TRBD1 or TRBD2 may be the D gene (6 bases each). CDR1 SGHRS and CDR2 YFSETQ come from the germline V gene. This CDR3 is 15 amino acids long. Deletions cut 4 bases from V and 2 bases from J, with 16 bases between. In nucleotides, the CDR3 is TGCGCCAGCAGCGCTACAGGGTGGGGGGCCTACGAGCAGTACTTC. Translating gives CASSATGWGAYEQYF. The complete variable domain, with remaining parts taken from reference TRBV5-1 and TRBJ2-7, reads KAGVTQTPRYLIKTRGQQVTLSCSPISGHRSVSWYQQTPGQGLQFLFEYFSETQRNKGNFPGRFSGRQFSNSRSEMNVSTLELGDSALYLCASSATGWGAYEQYFGPGTRLTVT.

There are many counts of this clonotype. The chain carries TRBV9 and TRBJ2-1, with D uncertain. With 0 bases removed from V and 3 bases from J, the gap between germline ends came to 7 bases. CDR3 length equals 14 residues. From germline, CDR1 is SGDLS and CDR2 YYNGEE. The CDR3 DNA reads as TGTGCCAGCAGCGTAGTCGGCGTCTACAATGAGCAGTTCTTC. The encoded protein is CASSVVGVYNEQFF.

This clonotype was counted at least ten times. The chain carries TRBV2 and TRBJ2-2; TRBD2 agrees at 8 bases. Germline lookup yields CDR1 SNHLY and CDR2 FYNNEI. Trimming took 6 bases from V and 2 from J; bases not matched to a gene: 8. This CDR3 spans 16 amino acids. The CDR3 reads CASRARGGQNTGELFF. The CDR3 DNA reads as TGTGCCAGCAGGGCTCGGGGGGGGCAAAACACCGGGGAGCTGTTTTTT.

DNA for the CDR3: TGCGCCAGCAGCCAAGATCTCGGGAGTGGTTCCGAGCAGTACTTC. It specifies CASSQDLGSGSEQYF. The chain employs TRBV4-1 and TRBJ2-7, with D perhaps matching TRBD2 (6 bases). CDR3 length: 15 amino acids. V was pared by 0 bases and J by 6 bases, with 15 bases between. Germline V gene lookup returns CDR1 MGHRA and CDR2 YSYEKL.

This clonotype appeared many times. This sequence joins TRBV7-3 and TRBJ2-5; unclear D gene. V was trimmed by 4 bases and J by 2 bases, leaving 11 bases between them. The CDR3 covers 14 residues. Germline assignment: CDR1 SGHTA and CDR2 FQGTGA. The CDR3 is CASSSSGLQETQYF. In DNA form, the CDR3 reads TGTGCCAGCAGCTCATCCGGGTTACAAGAGACCCAGTACTTC.

This chain links TRBV20-1 with TRBJ2-1; D tentatively reads TRBD1 or TRBD2 (5 bases each). The CDR3 consists of 13 residues. Trimming took 5 bases from V and 9 from J, leaving 17 bases between them. Germline CDR1 and CDR2: DFQATT and SNEGSKA (reference sequence). The CDR3 region is CSASGTVHIEQFF. CDR3 nucleotide sequence: TGCAGTGCTTCCGGGACGGTCCATATTGAGCAGTTCTTC.

The rearrangement joins TRBV15 to TRBJ2-1, with D uncertain. Between the trimmed V and J ends, which lost 0 bases and 0 bases, there was a span of 9 bases. This CDR3 is built from 16 residues. The V gene's germline CDR1 is LNHNV and CDR2 YYDKDF (reference sequence). This CDR3 reads CATSRDLMSSYNEQFF. The CDR3, as DNA: TGTGCCACCAGCAGAGATCTTATGAGCTCCTACAATGAGCAGTTCTTC. Using reference TRBV15 and TRBJ2-1 for the parts outside the CDR3, the full variable domain is DAMVIQNPRYQVTQFGKPVTLSCSQTLNHNVMYWYQQKSSQAPKLLFHYYDKDFNNEADTPDNFQSRRPNTSFCFLDIRSPGLGDTAMYLCATSRDLMSSYNEQFFGPGTRLTVL.

This clonotype was recorded at least ten times. V and J are TRBV28 and TRBJ2-1, with D possibly being TRBD1 (6 bases). Per the germline V gene, CDR1 is MDHEN and CDR2 is SYDVKM. V was shortened by 10 bases and J by 0 bases, with 19 bases between the two germline ends. The length of the CDR3 is 16 residues. The CDR3 loop is CAIDQGGISSYNEQFF. The CDR3 region has the DNA TGTGCCATCGATCAAGGGGGAATTAGCTCCTACAATGAGCAGTTCTTC. Full variable domain (outside the CDR3, taken from reference TRBV28 and TRBJ2-1): DVKVTQSSRYLVKRTGEKVFLECVQDMDHENMFWYRQDPGLGLRLIYFSYDVKMKEKGDIPEGYSVSREKKERFSLILESASTNQTSMYLCAIDQGGISSYNEQFFGPGTRLTVL.

This clonotype was seen many times. The chain combines TRBV28 with TRBJ2-3; D gene ambiguous. This CDR3 has 14 residues. The V gene lost 8 bases and the J gene lost 1 base, with 13 bases spanning the gap. Germline assignment: CDR1 MDHEN and CDR2 SYDVKM. CDR3 residues: CASSVQDRTDTQYF. The CDR3 DNA sequence: TGTGCCAGCTCCGTCCAGGACCGCACAGATACGCAGTATTTT.